Below are 10 T cell receptor beta chains sequenced from a single sample in a study of cytomegalovirus exposure and HLA in healthy donors. PCR primers comprised 60 Vbeta and 13 Jbeta primers. Some clones are missing from TCRdb's copy, which holds only in-frame ones; the method was immunoSEQ multiplex PCR. The table includes about 97,000 clones, 85% to 90% detected once. Sequencing used PBMCs. The receptors come from a man aged 30 to 45 in good health and CMV-seronegative.

The chain recombines TRBV9 with TRBJ1-1; 7 bases are a match to TRBD1. This CDR3 region has 14 residues. V was pared by 3 bases and J by 9 bases, with 11 bases of the junction left unmatched. From germline, CDR1 is SGDLS and CDR2 YYNGEE. The CDR3 protein is CASSATSGTEKAFF. The DNA of the CDR3 is TGTGCCAGCAGCGCAACATCCGGGACAGAAAAAGCTTTCTTT.

The genes are TRBV25-1 and TRBJ1-1; 8 nucleotides align to TRBD1. The CDR3 contains 13 residues. Trimming removed 7 bases from V and 4 bases from J; junction bases left unmatched: 5. In germline, CDR1 is MGHDK, CDR2 SYGVNS. The CDR3 loop is CASTLGQGTEAFF. CDR3 bases: TGTGCCAGCACCTTAGGACAGGGCACTGAAGCTTTCTTT.

The chain carries TRBV9 and TRBJ2-7; the match to TRBD1 covers 9 bases. J lost 6 bases, V lost 0 bases, and 4 bases had no gene match. There are 14 residues in the CDR3. CDR1 SGDLS and CDR2 YYNGEE come from the germline V gene. DNA of the CDR3: TGTGCCAGCAGCGTAGGGGGACAGGGTCGCGAGCAGTACTTC. Translated: CASSVGGQGREQYF.

The rearrangement uses TRBV2 and TRBJ2-7; no clear D gene. Germline CDR1 is SNHLY and CDR2 is FYNNEI. The CDR3 runs to 13 residues. The V gene lost 3 bases and the J gene lost 0 bases, with 6 bases spanning the gap. The CDR3 coding sequence is TGTGCCAGCAGTGATTCAGTCTCCTACGAGCAGTACTTC. Translation gives CASSDSVSYEQYF.

This clone was seen a single time. The chain couples TRBV5-4 to TRBJ2-6, with 8 bases lining up with TRBD1. The CDR3 has 17 residues. With V trimmed by 4 bases and J by 4 bases, 10 bases remained unmatched. CDR1 and CDR2 from the germline V gene are SGHNT and YYREEE (reference sequence). The CDR3 reads CASSQPTGGSGANVLTF. For the CDR3, the DNA is TGTGCCAGCAGCCAGCCTACAGGGGGATCAGGGGCCAACGTCCTGACTTTC. Together with reference TRBV5-4 and TRBJ2-6, the CDR3 gives the full variable domain: ETGVTQSPTHLIKTRGQQVTLRCSSQSGHNTVSWYQQALGQGPQFIFQYYREEENGRGNFPPRFSGLQFPNYSSELNVNALELDDSALYLCASSQPTGGSGANVLTFGAGSRLTVL.

CDR3 protein: CASSPGQGNYGYTF. The DNA for the CDR3 is TGTGCCAGTAGTCCTGGACAGGGGAACTATGGCTACACCTTC. This chain connects TRBV19 to TRBJ1-2, with 9 bases lining up with TRBD1. Germline V lookup: CDR1 LNHDA, CDR2 SQIVND (reference sequence). There are 14 residues in the CDR3. The V gene end was trimmed by 5 bases and the J gene end by 2 bases; junction bases not matched to a gene: 3. Full variable domain (remainder filled in from reference TRBV19 and TRBJ1-2): DGGITQSPKYLFRKEGQNVTLSCEQNLNHDAMYWYRQDPGQGLRLIYYSQIVNDFQKGDIAEGYSVSREKKESFPLTVTSAQKNPTAFYLCASSPGQGNYGYTFGSGTRLTVV.

The chain employs TRBV11-3 and TRBJ2-1, with D perhaps matching TRBD1 (6 bases). Germline V lookup: CDR1 SGHNT, CDR2 YENEEA. Between the trimmed V and J ends, which lost 0 bases and 6 bases, there was a span of 6 bases. CDR3 length: 13 amino acids. The CDR3 DNA reads as TGTGCCAGCAGCTTAGAGGACAGCAATGAGCAGTTCTTC. The encoded protein is CASSLEDSNEQFF.

The genes are TRBV18 and TRBJ1-1; D may be TRBD1 (6 bases). The germline gives CDR1 KGHSH, CDR2 LQKENI. The CDR3 is 14 residues long. V dropped 1 base and J dropped 2 bases, with 8 bases sitting between them. CDR3 coding DNA: TGTGCCAGCTCACCACGGGACATAAACACTGAAGCTTTCTTT. Translating gives CASSPRDINTEAFF.

This rearrangement joins TRBV28 to TRBJ2-7, with D possibly matching TRBD1 (5 bases). The germline V and J ends were trimmed by 4 bases and 5 bases, with 18 bases remaining between them. Germline V lookup: CDR1 MDHEN, CDR2 SYDVKM. The CDR3 has 15 amino acids. The CDR3 here is CASSWTDQGVNEQYF. In DNA, the CDR3 is TGTGCCAGCAGTTGGACCGACCAGGGCGTTAACGAGCAGTACTTC.

Comments on this clone: Other DNA variants within this sample encode the same CDR3. This chain joins TRBV5-1 and TRBJ2-7, with 8 bases lining up with TRBD1. CDR1 is SGHRS and CDR2 is YFSETQ in the germline V gene. The CDR3 is made up of 15 amino acids. Trimming took 0 bases from V and 0 from J; bases not matched to a gene: 2. This CDR3 reads CASSLGQGSSYEQYF. The CDR3 DNA follows: TGCGCCAGCAGCTTGGGACAGGGGAGCTCCTACGAGCAGTACTTC.